The rows below give T cell receptor beta chains drawn from one sample of a study of read filtering for tumor transcriptome and immune sequencing. TCRdb independently ran MiXCR on the reads; one entry per CDR3 protein. The data contain 35,000 to 40,000 distinct CDR3 sequences, approximately 15% of them seen just once; the ten biggest clones take up 38%. Material for sequencing was a population of CD138-negative cells sorted from bone marrow. The receptors originated from a donor over 35 with multiple myeloma. CDR3s include the opening cysteine and the closing phenylalanine or tryptophan. The D gene is left open where the match is weak. Some rows mark clone size as missing; the rest say once, few, many or name a class of expanded clone.

TRBV7-3	TRBJ1-2	TRBD1	many	TGTGCCAGCAGCTTAGGTCCTCAGGGGGGTGGCTACACCTTC	CASSLGPQGGGYTF
TRBV20-1	TRBJ2-7	-	-	TGCAGTGCTAGTAAGGACACCCATAACGAGCAGTACTTC	CSASKDTHNEQYF
TRBV9	TRBJ2-7	-	many	TGTGCCAGCAGCGTAGGACAGGTTGGGCTCGAGCAGTACTTC	CASSVGQVGLEQYF
TRBV18	TRBJ2-1	TRBD2	few	TGTGCCAGCTCACCCACCGGGACTAGCGGGTCCAGCTCCTACAATGAGCAGTTCTTC	CASSPTGTSGSSSYNEQFF
TRBV20-1	TRBJ2-7	TRBD1	medium-sized	TGCAGTGCCCTCTCCGAGGACAGGGGGTACTACGAGCAGTACTTC	CSALSEDRGYYEQYF
TRBV11-2	TRBJ2-3	TRBD2	-	TGTGCCAGCAGCCTGAAGCGCGGGGGAGCGATCACAGATACGCAGTATTTT	CASSLKRGGAITDTQYF
TRBV5-1	TRBJ2-3	TRBD1	many	TGCGCCAGCAGCTTGTCGGACAGGGACCCAGATACGCAGTATTTT	CASSLSDRDPDTQYF
TRBV12-3/TRBV12-4	TRBJ1-2	-	many	TGTGCCAGCAGTTTAGGACTCAATACGGCAAACTTC	CASSLGLNTANF
TRBV6-7	TRBJ2-6	-	-	TGTGCCAGCAGTTACCCCAGTGGAGGGTGGAGGGTCTCTGGGGCCAACGTCCTGGCTTTC	CASSYPSGGWRVSGANVLAF
TRBV20-1	TRBJ2-7	-	many	TGCAGTGCTAGAGATGAGAGGGCCCTCTCCTACGAGCAGTACTTC	CSARDERALSYEQYF
TRBV7-8	TRBJ2-1	-	many	TGTGCCAGCAGCCGGGCGGGACAGACCTACAATGAGCAGTTCTTC	CASSRAGQTYNEQFF
TRBV5-6	TRBJ2-7	TRBD1	many	TGTGCCAGCAGCTTGGAAGGGCAGGGGGCCTACGAGCAGTACTTC	CASSLEGQGAYEQYF
TRBV7-8	TRBJ2-7	TRBD2	many	TGTGCCAGCAGCCACGGGACTAGCGGGAGCCCCGAGCAGTACTTC	CASSHGTSGSPEQYF
TRBV6-1	TRBJ1-1	-	many	TGTGCCAGCAGTGAAGGAGAATCAGGGGCGGACACTGAAGCTTTCTTT	CASSEGESGADTEAFF
TRBV29-1	TRBJ2-3	-	many	TGCAGCGTTCAAAAATGGGGAGCCACAGATACGCAGTATTTT	CSVQKWGATDTQYF
TRBV11-3	TRBJ2-1	TRBD1	many	TGTGCCAGCAGCTTAGCAGGGGGCGGTTTGAATGAGCAGTTCTTC	CASSLAGGGLNEQFF
TRBV7-3	TRBJ1-3	-	-	TGTGCCAGCAGCTTATTTCCGGGAAACACCATATATTTT	CASSLFPGNTIYF
TRBV10-3	TRBJ2-2	-	few	TGTGCCATCAGTGAGACGGGGAGCTCCACCGGGGAGCTGTTTTTT	CAISETGSSTGELFF
TRBV16	TRBJ2-1	-	-	TGTGCCAGCAGCCAAACCCCGGGAACAGAGGCAAACAATGAGCAGTTCTTC	CASSQTPGTEANNEQFF
TRBV2	TRBJ2-1	-	many	TGTGCCAGCAGAAGAGGGGGGCTGATCTACAATGAGCAGTTCTTC	CASRRGGLIYNEQFF
TRBV6-6	TRBJ1-2	-	many	TGTGCCAGCAATAAAGAAGGGACCGAACTTAGAGCTAACTATGGCTACACCTTC	CASNKEGTELRANYGYTF
TRBV14	TRBJ1-5	-	-	TGTGCCAGCAGCCGAGGCAGCCATCAGCCCCAGCATTTT	CASSRGSHQPQHF
TRBV20-1	TRBJ2-5	-	many	TGCAGTGCTAGAGGGCAGGGTAGGCGGGCTATCCAAGAGACCCAGTACTTC	CSARGQGRRAIQETQYF
TRBV7-3	TRBJ1-6	-	many	TGTGCCAGCAGCTTAGCCCCGCAGTTAAATTCACCCCTCCACTTT	CASSLAPQLNSPLHF
TRBV12-3/TRBV12-4	TRBJ2-5	-	-	TGTGCCAGCAGTCGACAGTCCGAAGAGACCCAGTACTTC	CASSRQSEETQYF
TRBV5-1	TRBJ2-3	TRBD2	many	TGCGCCAGCAGCTCGCCGGGAGGAAGCACAGATACGCAGTATTTT	CASSSPGGSTDTQYF
TRBV20-1	TRBJ2-7	TRBD2	many	TGCAGTGCTAGCCGGGCGGGGGGCTACGAGCAGTACTTC	CSASRAGGYEQYF
TRBV12-3/TRBV12-4	TRBJ2-1	TRBD2	many	TGTGCCAGCAGTTCGGGGGGGGCGGGAAAGAACAATGAGCAGTTCTTC	CASSSGGAGKNNEQFF
TRBV28	TRBJ2-1	-	many	TGTGCCAGCAGTTTTTCCGGGGCAGGGAGGAATGAGCAGTTCTTC	CASSFSGAGRNEQFF
TRBV7-3	TRBJ2-1	TRBD2	medium-sized	TGTGCCAGCAGCTCGCGGACTAGCGGGAGGAACTACAATGAGCAGTTCTTC	CASSSRTSGRNYNEQFF
TRBV10-3	TRBJ2-7	-	-	TGTGCCATCAGTTGGGACCGACCTCCCTACGAGCAGTACTTC	CAISWDRPPYEQYF
TRBV18	TRBJ1-5	TRBD1	many	TGTTCCAGCTCACCAGGGGGGGACCAGCCCCAGCATTTT	CSSSPGGDQPQHF
TRBV2	TRBJ2-3	-	many	TGTGCCAGCAGTTGGGACTCCACAGATACGCAGTATTTT	CASSWDSTDTQYF
TRBV7-6	TRBJ2-3	TRBD1	-	TGTGCCAGCAGCTTAGGGGCAGGGGGCGATACGCAGTATTTT	CASSLGAGGDTQYF
TRBV28	TRBJ1-1	-	many	TGTGCCAGCAGCCAAGGGGGGAGGGACACTGAAGCTTTCTTT	CASSQGGRDTEAFF
TRBV29-1	TRBJ2-3	TRBD2	-	TGCAGCGTCTCCGGGACTAGCGCGTGGGCCAGCACAGATACGCGGTACTTT	CSVSGTSAWASTDTRYF
TRBV18	TRBJ1-1	TRBD1	many	TGTGCCAGCTCACGAGCCGGGACAGAGAACACTGAAGCTTTCTTT	CASSRAGTENTEAFF
TRBV20-1	TRBJ2-1	TRBD2	many	TGCAGTGCTGGGGGAGGGGTCATAAATGAGCAGTTCTTC	CSAGGGVINEQFF
TRBV7-3	TRBJ2-3	-	many	TGTGCCAGCAGCTTAAGGGGCGGGGCAGGGCCAGATACGCAGTATTTT	CASSLRGGAGPDTQYF
TRBV12-3/TRBV12-4	TRBJ2-5	-	-	TGTGCCAGCAGTCCCGATGGGTCATGGAAGACCCAGTACTTC	CASSPDGSWKTQYF
TRBV5-1	TRBJ2-7	-	many	TGCGCCAGCAGCTTGGTTGCGGAGTACGAGCAGTACTTC	CASSLVAEYEQYF
TRBV4-3	TRBJ1-2	-	many	TGCGCCAGCAGCCAAACCCCCGGCCGGGCTACCTATGGCTACACCTTC	CASSQTPGRATYGYTF
TRBV7-2	TRBJ1-1	-	many	TGTGCCAGCAGCTCCCGCGCCCAGGGGAACACTGAAGCTTTCTTT	CASSSRAQGNTEAFF
TRBV6-1	TRBJ2-1	TRBD2	many	TGTGCCAGCAGTCCGGGACTAGCGAGTAATGAGCAGTTCTTC	CASSPGLASNEQFF
TRBV6-4	TRBJ2-1	-	many	TGTGCCAGCAGTTTAGAGGGCAATGAGCAGTTCTTC	CASSLEGNEQFF
TRBV7-8	TRBJ2-2	TRBD1	many	TGTGCCAGCAGCTTAAGACCGATCAGGGGGCGGACGAACACCGGGGAGCTGTTTTTT	CASSLRPIRGRTNTGELFF
TRBV2	TRBJ2-2	TRBD1	many	TGTGCCAGCAGTGACAGGGGGCGATCGAACACCGGGGAGCTGTTTTTT	CASSDRGRSNTGELFF
TRBV6-2/TRBV6-3	TRBJ1-3	-	-	TGTGCCAGCAGTTACTCGGCAGTCTACTCTGGAAACACCACATATTTT	CASSYSAVYSGNTTYF
TRBV29-1	TRBJ2-3	-	few	TGCAGCGTCGAAAGCGGTGAAAATACGCAGTATTTT	CSVESGENTQYF
TRBV4-1	TRBJ1-5	-	many	TGCGCCAGCAGCCAAGATGGTCGGGTCCAGCCCCAGCATTTT	CASSQDGRVQPQHF
TRBV5-5	TRBJ2-2	-	many	TGTGCCAGCAGCCCTAGGCGGCAGCGATCGCGGGACACCGGGGAGCTGTTTTTT	CASSPRRQRSRDTGELFF
TRBV29-1	TRBJ2-2	-	many	TGCAGCGTTGAGTCTTATACCGGCAGGGAGCTGTTTTTT	CSVESYTGRELFF
TRBV28	TRBJ2-7	-	many	TGTGCCAGCAGTCTGACAGCCTACGAGCAGTACTTC	CASSLTAYEQYF
TRBV20-1	TRBJ1-1	-	many	TGCAGTGCTGCTCGGGCTTCGGGCGGTAAGAGGGCTTTCTTT	CSAARASGGKRAFF
TRBV27	TRBJ1-2	-	many	TGTGCCAGCAGTCGGTCAGGGGTTTATGGCTACACCTTC	CASSRSGVYGYTF
TRBV7-2	TRBJ2-1	-	many	TGTGCCAGCAGCTTAGGGACTGAGTACAATGAGCAGCTCTTC	CASSLGTEYNEQLF
TRBV7-7	TRBJ2-5	-	-	TGTGCTAGCAGCGACCTCGGGACTTCCACTCAAGAGACCCAGTACTTC	CASSDLGTSTQETQYF
TRBV6-1	TRBJ2-6	-	many	TGTGCCAGCAGTGTCCTCGGGACGGCTATCTCTGGGGCCAACGTCCTGACTTTC	CASSVLGTAISGANVLTF
TRBV12-3/TRBV12-4	TRBJ2-7	-	many	TGTGCCAGCAGCGACCCAGGAAGGACCCCCTACGAGCAGTACTTC	CASSDPGRTPYEQYF
TRBV11-2	TRBJ2-3	TRBD1	few	TGTGCCAGCAGCTTGGTGGGACAGGCGTCCACAGATACGCAGTATTTT	CASSLVGQASTDTQYF